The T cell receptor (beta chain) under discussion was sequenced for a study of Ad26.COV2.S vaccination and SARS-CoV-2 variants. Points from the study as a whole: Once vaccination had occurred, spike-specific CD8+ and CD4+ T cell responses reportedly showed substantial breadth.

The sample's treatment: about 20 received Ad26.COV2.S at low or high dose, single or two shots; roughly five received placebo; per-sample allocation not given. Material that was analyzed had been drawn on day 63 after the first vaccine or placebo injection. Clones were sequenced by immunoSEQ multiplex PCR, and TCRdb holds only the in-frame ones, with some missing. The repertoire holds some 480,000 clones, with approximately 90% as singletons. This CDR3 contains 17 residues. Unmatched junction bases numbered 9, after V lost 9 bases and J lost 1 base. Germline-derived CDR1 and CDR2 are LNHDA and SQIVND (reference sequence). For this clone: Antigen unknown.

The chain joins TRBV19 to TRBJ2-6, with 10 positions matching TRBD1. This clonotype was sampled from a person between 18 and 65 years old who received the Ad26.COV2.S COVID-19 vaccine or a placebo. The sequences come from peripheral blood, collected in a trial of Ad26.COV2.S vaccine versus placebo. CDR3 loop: CASGTRDRGSGANVLTF. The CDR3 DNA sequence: TGTGCCAGCGGGACACGGGACAGGGGATCTGGGGCCAACGTCCTGACTTTC.